One and the same sample provided the 10 T cell receptor beta chains below, sequenced in a study of T cells in Graves' hyperthyroidism and ophthalmopathy. Regions amplified from RNA transcripts were the TCR beta CDR3 regions. When the TCR CDR3 underwent first-round RT-PCR, the HTBI primer set was used. Each CDR3 protein gets one entry after TCRdb re-called the multiplex PCR reads with MiXCR. The sample holds about 360,000 distinct CDR3 sequences, less than 15% seen once. Sequencing used blood. These receptors were collected from a man aged 30 to 45 with Graves' hyperthyroidism that later progressed to Graves' ophthalmopathy.

This clonotype was observed many times. This chain links TRBV19 with TRBJ1-2; D call uncertain. With 5 bases removed from V and 0 bases from J, the gap between germline ends came to 4 bases. The length of the CDR3 is 12 residues. CDR1 and CDR2 (germline): LNHDA, SQIVND (reference sequence). The CDR3 here is CASSGSNYGYTF. The CDR3 coding sequence is TGTGCCAGTAGTGGCTCTAACTATGGCTACACCTTC.

The CDR3 loop is CAWSVWYNEQFF. CDR3 bases: TGTGCCTGGAGTGTTTGGTACAATGAGCAGTTCTTC. The chain has TRBV30 and TRBJ2-1; D is ambiguous. Between the trimmed V and J ends, which lost 0 bases and 4 bases, there was a span of 4 bases. This CDR3 is 12 amino acids long. The V gene's germline CDR1 is GTSNPN and CDR2 SVGIG (reference sequence).

The genes are TRBV25-1 and TRBJ2-5; the D gene is possibly TRBD1 (6 bases). Trimming took 5 bases from V and 1 from J, leaving 14 bases between them. This CDR3 has 15 residues. In germline, CDR1 is MGHDK, CDR2 SYGVNS. The CDR3 loop reads CASSPGARIQETQYF. CDR3 DNA sequence: TGTGCCAGCAGTCCAGGGGCAAGGATCCAAGAGACCCAGTACTTC. The whole variable domain, filled in from reference TRBV25-1 and TRBJ2-5, reads EADIYQTPRYLVIGTGKKITLECSQTMGHDKMYWYQQDPGMELHLIHYSYGVNSTEKGDLSSESTVSRIRTEHFPLTLESARPSHTSQYLCASSPGARIQETQYFGPGTRLLVL.

In its sample, this clonotype was seen many times. This rearrangement joins TRBV7-9 to TRBJ2-5; 7 bases agree with TRBD2. The germline V gene has CDR1 SEHNR and CDR2 FQNEAQ (reference sequence). The CDR3 contains 14 residues. V trimming: 8 bases; J trimming: 4 bases; junction bases outside the gene matches: 10. DNA of the CDR3: TGTGCCAGCTCCAGCGGGACTCACCTAGAGACCCAGTACTTC. This gives the protein CASSSGTHLETQYF. The full variable domain, with the rest looked up from reference TRBV7-9 and TRBJ2-5, is DTGVSQNPRHKITKRGQNVTFRCDPISEHNRLYWYRQTLGQGPEFLTYFQNEAQLEKSRLLSDRFSAERPKGSFSTLEIQRTEQGDSAMYLCASSSGTHLETQYFGPGTRLLVL.

This clonotype was observed a few times. CDR3 loop: CASSKTGIGMNTEAFF. CDR3 coding DNA: TGTGCCAGTAGCAAGACAGGGATTGGGATGAACACTGAAGCTTTCTTT. The V call is TRBV19, the J call TRBJ1-1; TRBD1 matches 7 bases. The CDR3 loop spans 16 amino acids. Per the germline V gene, CDR1 is LNHDA and CDR2 is SQIVND (reference sequence). V dropped 6 bases and J dropped 0; count of bases not matched to a gene: 10.

This clonotype was picked up many times. The chain links TRBV2 to TRBJ2-7, with D hard to call. The CDR3 length is 15 residues. V was shortened by 5 bases and J by 0 bases, with 14 bases between the two germline ends. Per germline, CDR1 SNHLY and CDR2 FYNNEI. CDR3 in amino acids: CASSPPYDNSYEQYF. The CDR3 nucleotides are TGTGCCAGCAGTCCACCCTACGACAACTCCTACGAGCAGTACTTC.

This clonotype occurred many times. CDR3 bases: TGTGCCAGCAGCCCCCCCGGGACAGCCTACGAGCAGTACTTC. Its translation: CASSPPGTAYEQYF. The rearrangement joins TRBV28 to TRBJ2-7; the match to TRBD1 covers 7 bases. The CDR3 contains 14 residues. Germline V lookup: CDR1 MDHEN, CDR2 SYDVKM. Trimming took 6 bases from V and 2 from J; bases not matched to a gene: 7.

This clonotype was recorded many times. The chain links TRBV12-3 or TRBV12-4 to TRBJ2-3; D is unresolved. The V end was cut by 2 bases, the J end by 0 bases, with 9 bases between. There are 15 residues in the CDR3. CDR3 nucleotides: TGTGCCAGCAGTTTATGGCGTCCCAGCACAGATACGCAGTATTTT. It encodes CASSLWRPSTDTQYF.

The chain uses TRBV3-1 and TRBJ2-7; D may match TRBD1 or TRBD2 (5 bases each). The CDR3 loop spans 14 amino acids. Trimming removed 3 bases from V and 1 base from J, with 10 bases in between. The germline gives CDR1 LGHDT, CDR2 YNNKEL (reference sequence). CDR3 residues: CASSHEGMSYEQYF. CDR3 nucleotide sequence: TGTGCCAGCAGCCATGAGGGGATGTCCTACGAGCAGTACTTC.

The J gene is TRBJ2-7, the V gene TRBV20-1; 8 bases line up with TRBD1. V shed 2 bases and J 4 bases; nucleotides not matched to a gene: 4. This CDR3 is built from 13 residues. Germline V lookup: CDR1 DFQATT, CDR2 SNEGSKA (reference sequence). The CDR3, as DNA: TGCAGTGCTAGACAGGGGGCTGGGTACGAGCAGTACTTC. Protein sequence: CSARQGAGYEQYF.